A single T cell receptor beta chain is shown here with its context. Its matching antigen is unknown. This specimen comes from a study of vaccination effects on CD4 cells after COVID-19. Study observations and caveats: Early post-infection timepoints were absent, and convalescent patients were few. Healthy vaccinees showed cross-reactivity with common cold coronaviruses in only 1 of 255 vaccine-induced clones. Marked clonal contraction was seen in infection- and vaccine-induced clones late after vaccination.

The ViraFEST assay expanded antigen-specific CD4+ T cells with viral peptide pools before sequencing. Once cultured for 10 to 11 days, the cells underwent separation to obtain CD4+ T cells. According to the study, vaccine recipients showed no prior SARS-CoV-2 infection and negative nucleocapsid antibodies. Cells had half their medium changed to IL-2 medium on days 3 and 7. Repertoires were generated with immunoSEQ multiplex PCR, while TCRdb's copy carries only in-frame clones and drops some. The sample includes 50,000 or so clones, 60% to 80% seen only once; the top ten take less than 7.5%. The TCR sequence derives from a human donor who received a COVID-19 vaccine. The sample consisted of CD4+ T cells from PBMCs cultured with HCoV-OC43 spike peptides, taken before COVID-19 vaccination. Subset in this sample: HCoV-OC43 spike overlapping peptide pool stimulation.

This CDR3 reads CASSPDRAYYEQFF. In nucleotides, the CDR3 is TGTGCCAGCAGCCCGGACAGGGCTTACTATGAGCAGTTCTTC. This chain uses TRBV7-3 with TRBJ2-1, with TRBD1 identical over 8 bases. With V trimmed by 5 bases and J by 8 bases, 8 bases remained unmatched. CDR3 length: 14 residues. Looked up from germline, CDR1 is SGHTA and CDR2 is FQGTGA.